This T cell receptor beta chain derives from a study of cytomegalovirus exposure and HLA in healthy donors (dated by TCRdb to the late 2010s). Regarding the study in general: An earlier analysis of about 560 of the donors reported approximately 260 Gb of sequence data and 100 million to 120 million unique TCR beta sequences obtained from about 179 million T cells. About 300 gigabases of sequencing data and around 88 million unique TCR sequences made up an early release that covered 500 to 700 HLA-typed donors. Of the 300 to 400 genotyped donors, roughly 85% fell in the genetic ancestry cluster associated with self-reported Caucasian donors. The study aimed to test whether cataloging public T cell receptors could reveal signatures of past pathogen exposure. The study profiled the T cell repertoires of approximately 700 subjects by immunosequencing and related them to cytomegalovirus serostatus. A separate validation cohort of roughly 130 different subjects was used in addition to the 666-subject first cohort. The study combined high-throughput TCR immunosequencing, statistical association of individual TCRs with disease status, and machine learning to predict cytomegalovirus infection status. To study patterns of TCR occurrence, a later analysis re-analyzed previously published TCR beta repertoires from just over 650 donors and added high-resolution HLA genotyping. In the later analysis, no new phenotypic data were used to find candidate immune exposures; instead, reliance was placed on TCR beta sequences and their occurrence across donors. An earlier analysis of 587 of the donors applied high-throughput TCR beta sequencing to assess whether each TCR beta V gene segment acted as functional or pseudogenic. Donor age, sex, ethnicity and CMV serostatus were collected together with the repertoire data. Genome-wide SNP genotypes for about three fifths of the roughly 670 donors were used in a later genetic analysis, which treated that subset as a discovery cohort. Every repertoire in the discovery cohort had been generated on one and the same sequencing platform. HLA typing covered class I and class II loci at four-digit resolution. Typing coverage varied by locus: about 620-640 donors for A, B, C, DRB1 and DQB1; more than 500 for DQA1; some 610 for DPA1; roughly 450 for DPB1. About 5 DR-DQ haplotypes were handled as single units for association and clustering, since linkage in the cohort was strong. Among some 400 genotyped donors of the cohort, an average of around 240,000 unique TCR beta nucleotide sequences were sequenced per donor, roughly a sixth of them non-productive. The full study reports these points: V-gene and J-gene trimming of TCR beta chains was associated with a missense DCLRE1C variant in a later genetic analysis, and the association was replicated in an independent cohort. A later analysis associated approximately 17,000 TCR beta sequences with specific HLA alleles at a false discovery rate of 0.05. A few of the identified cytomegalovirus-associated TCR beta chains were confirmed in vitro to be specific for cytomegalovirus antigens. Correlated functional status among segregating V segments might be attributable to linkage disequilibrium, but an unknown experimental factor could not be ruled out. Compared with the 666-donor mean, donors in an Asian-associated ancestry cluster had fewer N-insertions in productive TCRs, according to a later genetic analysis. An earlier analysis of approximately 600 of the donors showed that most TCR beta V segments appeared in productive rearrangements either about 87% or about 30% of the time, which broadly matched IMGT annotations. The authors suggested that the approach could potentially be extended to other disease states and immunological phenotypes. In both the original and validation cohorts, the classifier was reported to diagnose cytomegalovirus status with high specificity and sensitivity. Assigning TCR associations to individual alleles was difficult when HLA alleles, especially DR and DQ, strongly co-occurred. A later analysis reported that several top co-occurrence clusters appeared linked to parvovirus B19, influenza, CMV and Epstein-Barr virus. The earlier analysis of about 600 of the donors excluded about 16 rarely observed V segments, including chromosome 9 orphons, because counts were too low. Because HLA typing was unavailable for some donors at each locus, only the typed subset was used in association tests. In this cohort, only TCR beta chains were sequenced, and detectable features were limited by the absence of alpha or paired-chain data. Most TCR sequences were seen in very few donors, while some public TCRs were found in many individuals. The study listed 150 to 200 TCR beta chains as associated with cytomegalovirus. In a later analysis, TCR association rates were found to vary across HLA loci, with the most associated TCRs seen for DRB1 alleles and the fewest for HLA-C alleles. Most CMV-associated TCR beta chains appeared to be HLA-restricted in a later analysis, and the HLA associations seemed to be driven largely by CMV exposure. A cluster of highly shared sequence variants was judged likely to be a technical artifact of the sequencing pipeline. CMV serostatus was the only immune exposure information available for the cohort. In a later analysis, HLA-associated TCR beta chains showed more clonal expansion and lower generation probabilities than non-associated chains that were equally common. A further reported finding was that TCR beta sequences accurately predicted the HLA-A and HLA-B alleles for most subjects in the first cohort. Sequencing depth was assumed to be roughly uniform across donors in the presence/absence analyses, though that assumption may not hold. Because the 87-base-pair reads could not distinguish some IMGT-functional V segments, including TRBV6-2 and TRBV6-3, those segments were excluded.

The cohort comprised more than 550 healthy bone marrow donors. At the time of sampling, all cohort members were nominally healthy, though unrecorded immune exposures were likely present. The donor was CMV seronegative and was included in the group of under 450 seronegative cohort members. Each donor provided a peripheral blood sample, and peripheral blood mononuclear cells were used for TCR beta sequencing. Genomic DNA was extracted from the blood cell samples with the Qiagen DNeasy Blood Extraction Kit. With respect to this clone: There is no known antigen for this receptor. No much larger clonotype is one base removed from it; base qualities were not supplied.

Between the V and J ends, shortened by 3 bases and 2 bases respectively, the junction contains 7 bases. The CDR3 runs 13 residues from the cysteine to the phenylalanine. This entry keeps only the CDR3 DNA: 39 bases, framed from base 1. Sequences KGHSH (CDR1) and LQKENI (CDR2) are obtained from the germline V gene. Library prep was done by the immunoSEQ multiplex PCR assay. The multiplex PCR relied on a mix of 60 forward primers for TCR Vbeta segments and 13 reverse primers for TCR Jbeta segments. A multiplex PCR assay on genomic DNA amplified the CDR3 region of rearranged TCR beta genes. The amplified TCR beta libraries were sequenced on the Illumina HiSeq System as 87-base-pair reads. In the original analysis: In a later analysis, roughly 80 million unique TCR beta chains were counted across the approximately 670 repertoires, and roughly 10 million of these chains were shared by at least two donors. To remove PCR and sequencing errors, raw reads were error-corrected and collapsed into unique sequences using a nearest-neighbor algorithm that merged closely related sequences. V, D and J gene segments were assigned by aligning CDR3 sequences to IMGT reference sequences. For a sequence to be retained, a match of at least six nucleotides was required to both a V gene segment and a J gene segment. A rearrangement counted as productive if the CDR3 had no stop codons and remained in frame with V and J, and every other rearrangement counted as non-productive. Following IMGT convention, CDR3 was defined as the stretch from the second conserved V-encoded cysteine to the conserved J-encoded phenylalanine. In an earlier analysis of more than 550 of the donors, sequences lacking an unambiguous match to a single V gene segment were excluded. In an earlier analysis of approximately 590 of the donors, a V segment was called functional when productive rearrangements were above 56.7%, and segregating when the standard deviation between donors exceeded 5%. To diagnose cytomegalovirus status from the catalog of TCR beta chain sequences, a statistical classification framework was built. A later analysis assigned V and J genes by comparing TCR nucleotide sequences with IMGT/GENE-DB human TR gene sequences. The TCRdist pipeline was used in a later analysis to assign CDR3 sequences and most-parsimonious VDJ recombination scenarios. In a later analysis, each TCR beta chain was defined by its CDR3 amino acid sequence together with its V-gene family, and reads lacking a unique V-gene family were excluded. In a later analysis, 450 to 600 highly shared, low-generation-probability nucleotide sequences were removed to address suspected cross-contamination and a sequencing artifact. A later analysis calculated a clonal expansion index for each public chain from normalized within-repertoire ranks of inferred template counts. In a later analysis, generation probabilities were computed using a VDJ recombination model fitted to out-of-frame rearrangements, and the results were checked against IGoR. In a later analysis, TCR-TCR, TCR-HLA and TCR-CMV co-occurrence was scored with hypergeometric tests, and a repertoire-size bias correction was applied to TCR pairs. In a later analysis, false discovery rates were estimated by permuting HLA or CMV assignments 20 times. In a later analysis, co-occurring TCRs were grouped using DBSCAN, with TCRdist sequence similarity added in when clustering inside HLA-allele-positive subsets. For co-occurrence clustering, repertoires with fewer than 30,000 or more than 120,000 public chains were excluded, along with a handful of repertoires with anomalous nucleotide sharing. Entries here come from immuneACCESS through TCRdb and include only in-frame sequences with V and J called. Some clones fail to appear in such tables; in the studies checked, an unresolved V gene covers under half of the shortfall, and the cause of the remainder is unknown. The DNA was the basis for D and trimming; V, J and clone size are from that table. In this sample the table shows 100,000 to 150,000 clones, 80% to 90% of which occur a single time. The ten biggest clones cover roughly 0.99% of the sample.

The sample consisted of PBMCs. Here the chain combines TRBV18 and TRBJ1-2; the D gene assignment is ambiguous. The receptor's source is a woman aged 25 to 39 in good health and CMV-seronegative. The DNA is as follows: TGTGCCAGCTCACCGGGAGCGAACTATGGCTACACCTTC. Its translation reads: CASSPGANYGYTF.